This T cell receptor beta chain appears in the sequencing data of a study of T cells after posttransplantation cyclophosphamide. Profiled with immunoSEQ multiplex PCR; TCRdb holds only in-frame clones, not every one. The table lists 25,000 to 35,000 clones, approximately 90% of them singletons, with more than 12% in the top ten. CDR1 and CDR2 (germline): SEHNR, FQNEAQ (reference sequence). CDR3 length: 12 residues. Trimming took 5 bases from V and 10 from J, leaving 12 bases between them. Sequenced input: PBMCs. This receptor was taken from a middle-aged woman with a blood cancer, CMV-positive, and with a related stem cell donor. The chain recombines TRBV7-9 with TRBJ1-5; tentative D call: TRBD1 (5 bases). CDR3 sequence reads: CASSPGAGPQHF. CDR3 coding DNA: TGTGCCAGCAGCCCCGGGGCGGGACCCCAGCATTTT.